These T cell receptor beta chains were read from a single sample in a study of blood T cell repertoires in COVID-19. Generated by immunoSEQ multiplex PCR, the TCRdb table keeps only in-frame clones and is missing some. This sample carries roughly 320,000 clones, roughly 86% of them seen once, and the ten largest clones take about 1.2%. Sequenced material: peripheral blood. The receptor source for this set is a man between 65 and 85 years old with acute or convalescent COVID-19. The CDR3 runs from the conserved cysteine through the conserved F or W. The D gene is left open where the match is weak. For some rows the clone size is stated as once, few or many, or as a class when expanded; others skip it.

once	TRBJ1-1	TRBV7-2	TRBD1	14	TGTGCCAGCAGCCCCTACAGGGGGGGCACTGAAGCTTTCTTT	CASSPYRGGTEAFF
-	TRBJ1-1	TRBV9	-	15	TGTGCCAGCAGTCTATCGGGGGTGGCAAACACTGAAGCTTTCTTT	CASSLSGVANTEAFF
-	TRBJ2-1	TRBV24-1	-	14	TGTGCCACCAGTGATTTCGGACAAAACAATGAGCAGTTCTTC	CATSDFGQNNEQFF
-	TRBJ2-1	TRBV6-6	TRBD1	15	TGTGCCAGCAGTTCCGGGACAGGGGTGGTCAATGAGCAGTTCTTC	CASSSGTGVVNEQFF
-	TRBJ2-7	TRBV6-5	-	14	TGTGCCAGCAAGAGGGAGACTGATTCCTACGAGCAGTACTTC	CASKRETDSYEQYF
-	TRBJ1-1	TRBV7-9	TRBD1	17	TGTGCCAGCAGCCCCAGGGGGTCTGGACGGACTAACACTGAAGCTTTCTTT	CASSPRGSGRTNTEAFF
-	TRBJ2-1	TRBV5-4	TRBD2	16	TGTGCCAGCAGTCGAACTAGCGGGGTCTCCTACAATGAGCAGTTCTTC	CASSRTSGVSYNEQFF
-	TRBJ2-7	TRBV6-5	-	13	TGTGCCAGCAGTTCGTCAGGGTCCGGCGAGCAGTACTTC	CASSSSGSGEQYF
once	TRBJ1-2	TRBV6-5	TRBD1	14	TGTGCCAGCAGGCAACAGGGGGATGGCTATGGCTACACCTTC	CASRQQGDGYGYTF
-	TRBJ2-1	TRBV3-1/TRBV3-2	-	16	TGTGCCAGCAGCCAAGCCCCCATCCACTCCTACAATGAGCAGTTCTTC	CASSQAPIHSYNEQFF
few	TRBJ1-5	TRBV2	-	14	TGTGCCAGCAGTGATTCAACCCCGAGGCAGCCCCAGCATTTT	CASSDSTPRQPQHF
-	TRBJ1-2	TRBV2	TRBD1	13	TGTGCCAGCGGAGGGACAGAATACTATGGCTACACCTTC	CASGGTEYYGYTF
-	TRBJ2-7	TRBV12-3/TRBV12-4	-	11	TGTGCCAGCAGCAGGGTCTACGAGCAGTACTTC	CASSRVYEQYF
-	TRBJ2-7	TRBV3-1/TRBV3-2	-	11	TGTGCCAGCGGCAGGGACTACGAGCAGTACTTC	CASGRDYEQYF
-	TRBJ2-7	TRBV21-1	-	14	TGTGCCAGCAAAGCAGACAGGGGGCGGGACGAGCAGTACTTC	CASKADRGRDEQYF
-	TRBJ1-2	TRBV6-6	TRBD1	15	TGTGCCAGCAGTGGAACAGGGGGTCCTAACTATGGCTACACCTTC	CASSGTGGPNYGYTF
-	TRBJ2-3	TRBV19	-	13	TGTGCCAGTAGTATAGCGAGAGTGCATACGCAGTATTTT	CASSIARVHTQYF
-	TRBJ1-6	TRBV27	-	15	TGTGCCAGCAGTTTGGAAGGTAACGGGGATTCACCCCTCCACTTT	CASSLEGNGDSPLHF
-	TRBJ2-3	TRBV9	TRBD2	17	TGTGCCAGCAGCGGCACTAGCGGGGGGGCGGGCACAGATACGCAGTATTTT	CASSGTSGGAGTDTQYF
once	TRBJ2-2	TRBV5-4	TRBD2	15	TGTGCCAGCAGCTTATCGGGACTAGCGTCCGGGGAGCTGTTTTTT	CASSLSGLASGELFF
few	TRBJ2-2	TRBV19	TRBD2	17	TGTGCCAGTACCGCGGCGGGGGGGCCTCGGGTCTCCGGGGAGCTGTTTTTT	CASTAAGGPRVSGELFF
-	TRBJ1-1	TRBV10-3	TRBD1	14	TGTGCCATCAGCGTGGACAGGGGCGCGGCTGAAGCTTTCTTT	CAISVDRGAAEAFF
-	TRBJ1-2	TRBV13	TRBD1	15	TGTGCCAGCAGCTTACAGGGGGCGCAAAACTATGGCTACACCTTC	CASSLQGAQNYGYTF
-	TRBJ1-3	TRBV28	TRBD1	21	TGTGCCAGCAGTTCTCTTTTGGGGTCAGGGGGCAGTTTTAAGTCTGGAAACACCATATATTTT	CASSSLLGSGGSFKSGNTIYF
-	TRBJ1-3	TRBV7-6	-	15	TGTGCCAGCAGCTTAACAGGGTACTCTGGAAACACCATATATTTT	CASSLTGYSGNTIYF
-	TRBJ1-4	TRBV28	TRBD1	15	TGTGCCAGCAGGGCGCAGGGGGCTACTAATGAAAAACTGTTTTTT	CASRAQGATNEKLFF
few	TRBJ1-2	TRBV24-1	TRBD1	14	TGTGCCACCAGTGACCGGACAGGGCTTGGTGGCTACACCTTC	CATSDRTGLGGYTF
-	TRBJ1-1	TRBV24-1	-	15	TGTGCCACCAGTTCACAGGGCGAGGGGAACACTGAAGCTTTCTTT	CATSSQGEGNTEAFF
-	TRBJ2-7	TRBV12-3/TRBV12-4	-	12	TGTGCCAGCAGTTTATCTCACGGGACACAGTACTTC	CASSLSHGTQYF
-	TRBJ2-5	TRBV4-3	-	17	TGCGCCAGCAGCCCAGGACCTTCTAATACCCAGGGGGAGACCCAGTACTTC	CASSPGPSNTQGETQYF
-	TRBJ2-2	TRBV9	-	16	TGTGCCAGCAGCCCCCGTGAGGCCTCGAACACCGGGGAGCTGTTTTTT	CASSPREASNTGELFF
-	TRBJ2-3	TRBV10-1	TRBD2	15	TGCGCCAGCAGTGCAACGGGAGGGCCCGGAGATACGCAGTATTTT	CASSATGGPGDTQYF
-	TRBJ1-4	TRBV9	-	14	TGTGCCAGCAGCATCGGACAGAATAATGAAAAACTGTTTTTT	CASSIGQNNEKLFF
once	TRBJ2-3	TRBV7-9	-	17	TGTGCCAGCAGCTTTGAGACCGGGAGAAAGGGCGCAGATACGCAGTATTTT	CASSFETGRKGADTQYF
once	TRBJ2-3	TRBV5-6	TRBD2	17	TGTGCCAGCAGCTTGGTTCGAGCGGGGGGGCGCACAGATACGCAGTATTTT	CASSLVRAGGRTDTQYF
-	TRBJ1-2	TRBV6-5	-	15	TGTGCCAGCACCACTAAACAGGGAGAGGACTATGGCTACACCTTC	CASTTKQGEDYGYTF
-	TRBJ2-7	TRBV20-1	-	18	TGCAGTGCTAGTTCGGCACATGGACTGGTAGCGGCACCCTACGAGCAGTACTTC	CSASSAHGLVAAPYEQYF
-	TRBJ2-7	TRBV20-1	-	13	TGCAGTGCTAGTATCGGCAGGTCTGCTGAGCAGTACTTC	CSASIGRSAEQYF
-	TRBJ1-2	TRBV20-1	-	11	TGCAGTGCGAGCAGGGTCCAGAGCTACACCTTC	CSASRVQSYTF
-	TRBJ2-1	TRBV11-3	TRBD2	14	TGTGCCAGCAGCCCCAAAGCGGGGAAGTATGAGCAGTTCTTC	CASSPKAGKYEQFF
-	TRBJ1-3	TRBV29-1	-	13	TGCAGCGTACTTAGCGGGCCTGGAAACACCATATATTTT	CSVLSGPGNTIYF
-	TRBJ2-7	TRBV7-3	TRBD2	15	TGTGCCAGCAGCTACCAAGCGGGGGGGAATTACGAGCAGTACTTC	CASSYQAGGNYEQYF
-	TRBJ1-2	TRBV28	-	15	TGTGCCAGCACCCCCGGGGTAACGGGACATCACCGCTACACCTTC	CASTPGVTGHHRYTF
-	TRBJ2-2	TRBV4-2	TRBD2	18	TGTGCCAGCAGCCAGACCCTACTAGCGGGAGATTACACCGGGGAGCTGTTTTTT	CASSQTLLAGDYTGELFF